The 30 T cell receptor beta chains listed next were all sequenced from one sample in a study of T cell repertoires in cytomegalovirus infection. TCRdb recomputed calls from the reads with MiXCR, one row per CDR3 protein. The data show about 150,000 distinct CDR3 sequences, around 24% seen once. Sequencing was performed on PBMCs. The receptor set was obtained from a human donor in good health (CMV status not recorded). Some clones in this sample may be carry-over from other donors' samples.

There are many counts of this clonotype. J is TRBJ2-2 and V is TRBV11-3; no reliable D call. V was pared by 6 bases and J by 0 bases, with 11 bases between. Germline CDR1 and CDR2: SGHNT and YENEEA. The CDR3 is 15 amino acids. The CDR3 coding sequence is TGTGCCAGCAGTCCTGGACCGACGAACACCGGGGAGCTGTTTTTT. Its protein product is CASSPGPTNTGELFF.

This clonotype was detected a few times. V gene TRBV5-1 combines with J gene TRBJ2-5, with TRBD2 identical over 10 bases. Germline lookup yields CDR1 SGHRS and CDR2 YFSETQ. The CDR3 spans 15 residues. V lost 2 bases to trimming and J lost 3 bases; unmatched junction nucleotides: 4. CDR3 amino acids: CASSLTSGKEETQYF. DNA of the CDR3: TGCGCCAGCAGCTTAACTAGCGGGAAGGAAGAGACCCAGTACTTC.

The genes are TRBV5-6 and TRBJ1-1, with a tentative D call TRBD1 (6 bases). There are 13 residues in the CDR3. Germline assignment: CDR1 SGHDT and CDR2 YYEEEE. Trimming pared 1 base from V and 8 bases from J, leaving 12 bases between. The CDR3: CASSLLSGTEAFF. For the CDR3, the DNA is TGTGCCAGCAGCTTGCTTTCCGGGACAGAAGCTTTCTTT.

This clonotype was seen many times. V is TRBV6-5 and J is TRBJ1-1; tentative D call: TRBD1 (5 bases). The CDR3 is made up of 17 amino acids. The germline V gene encodes CDR1 MNHEY and CDR2 SVGAGI. V lost 2 bases, J lost 3 bases, and 19 bases lay in between. The CDR3 spells CASSYTRRQSADTEAFF. CDR3 nucleotides: TGTGCCAGCAGTTACACGCGACGACAGTCTGCGGACACTGAAGCTTTCTTT.

This clonotype showed up just a few times. V and J are TRBV12-3 or TRBV12-4 and TRBJ1-5; 7 positions match TRBD1. Trimming cost V 5 bases and J 7 bases; bases outside gene matches: 8. This CDR3 is 14 amino acids long. CDR3 DNA: TGTGCCAGCAGTCTCACAGGGGAATACCAGCCCCAGCATTTT. This codes for CASSLTGEYQPQHF.

This clonotype occurred a few times. The chain uses TRBV3-1 and TRBJ2-2, with 7 bases identical to TRBD1. Looked up from germline, CDR1 is LGHDT and CDR2 is YNNKEL (reference sequence). The V gene end was trimmed by 1 base and the J gene end by 7 bases; junction bases not matched to a gene: 6. The length of the CDR3 is 15 residues. The CDR3 region has the DNA TGTGCCAGCAGCCAAGCCCGCCAGGGGGTCGGGGAGCTGTTTTTT. Translating gives CASSQARQGVGELFF.

This clonotype was found many times. The chain carries TRBV27 and TRBJ2-1; the match to TRBD2 covers 7 bases. Germline loops: CDR1 MNHEY, CDR2 SMNVEV (reference sequence). The junction had 5 bases not matched to a gene; V was cut back by 1 base and J by 5 bases. The CDR3 sequence is 15 residues long. The CDR3 is CASSLWPSGNNEQFF. The CDR3 DNA reads TGTGCCAGCAGTTTATGGCCTAGCGGAAACAATGAGCAGTTCTTC.

Only a few counts were recorded for this clonotype. This sequence joins TRBV2 and TRBJ2-7, with D uncertain. Per the germline V gene, CDR1 is SNHLY and CDR2 is FYNNEI. The CDR3 spans 11 residues. Trimming stripped 2 bases from V and 4 bases from J, with 3 bases between. Here the CDR3 reads CASSEQYEQYF. The CDR3 coding sequence is TGTGCCAGCAGTGAACAGTACGAGCAGTACTTC.

This clonotype was seen at least ten times. This chain uses TRBV11-2 with TRBJ2-5; the D gene is possibly TRBD1 (6 bases). This CDR3 comprises 16 residues. Trimming removed 5 bases at V and 2 bases at J, with 18 bases between. CDR1 is SGHAT and CDR2 is FQNNGV in the germline V gene. CDR3 residues: CASSHRQARGQETQYF. The CDR3 coding sequence is TGTGCCAGCAGCCACCGACAGGCTAGGGGGCAAGAGACCCAGTACTTC. The whole variable domain, filled in from reference TRBV11-2 and TRBJ2-5, reads EAGVAQSPRYKIIEKRQSVAFWCNPISGHATLYWYQQILGQGPKLLIQFQNNGVVDDSQLPKDRFSAERLKGVDSTLKIQPAKLEDSAVYLCASSHRQARGQETQYFGPGTRLLVL.

The chain recombines TRBV20-1 with TRBJ1-1; D possibly corresponds to TRBD1 (6 bases). V was shortened by 6 bases and J by 3 bases, with 8 bases between the two germline ends. The CDR3 is made up of 11 amino acids. Germline V lookup: CDR1 DFQATT, CDR2 SNEGSKA (reference sequence). This CDR3 reads CSAQGDTEAFF. The CDR3 DNA sequence: TGCAGTGCACAGGGTGACACTGAAGCTTTCTTT.

This clonotype was seen a handful of times. This rearrangement joins TRBV7-3 to TRBJ2-5, with D possibly matching TRBD1 (6 bases). V shed 5 bases and J shed 1 base, with 14 bases lying between them. Germline assignment: CDR1 SGHTA and CDR2 FQGTGA. This CDR3 has 15 amino acids. For the CDR3, the DNA is TGTGCCAGCAGCCTTATGACAGGAGCCCAAGAGACCCAGTACTTC. Translation: CASSLMTGAQETQYF.

The chain is built from TRBV7-9 and TRBJ2-1; 9 positions agree with TRBD2. Trimming removed 0 bases from V and 6 bases from J; junction bases left unmatched: 6. The CDR3 sequence is 16 residues long. Germline V gene sequence: CDR1 SEHNR, CDR2 FQNEAQ (reference sequence). The CDR3 DNA sequence: TGTGCCAGCAGCTTAGCGGCGGGAGGGCCTGGCAATGAGCAGTTCTTC. Its translation is CASSLAAGGPGNEQFF. Together with reference TRBV7-9 and TRBJ2-1, the CDR3 gives the full variable domain: DTGVSQNPRHKITKRGQNVTFRCDPISEHNRLYWYRQTLGQGPEFLTYFQNEAQLEKSRLLSDRFSAERPKGSFSTLEIQRTEQGDSAMYLCASSLAAGGPGNEQFFGPGTRLTVL.

This clonotype came up a few times. The rearrangement links TRBV27 to TRBJ1-1; TRBD1 is a possible D gene (5 bases). In germline, CDR1 is MNHEY, CDR2 SMNVEV (reference sequence). The V end lost 3 bases, the J end lost 6 bases, and 14 bases lay between the germline ends. This CDR3 comprises 14 residues. In nucleotides, the CDR3 is TGTGCCAGCAGTTTGTTAGGGGCCGGCGCTGAAGCTTTCTTT. Protein product: CASSLLGAGAEAFF.

This rearrangement joins TRBV7-4 to TRBJ2-7, with 7 positions matching TRBD2. Per the germline V gene, CDR1 is SGHVT and CDR2 is SQSDAQ. The junction had 3 bases not matched to a gene; V was cut back by 3 bases and J by 1 base. The CDR3 extends over 14 amino acids. CDR3 protein: CASSFRGGSYEQYF. The CDR3 bases are TGTGCCAGCAGCTTCCGGGGAGGGTCCTACGAGCAGTACTTC. The entire variable domain, with the rest obtained from reference TRBV7-4 and TRBJ2-7, is as follows: GAGVSQSPRYKVAKRGRDVALRCDSISGHVTLYWYRQTLGQGSEVLTYSQSDAQRDKSGRPSGRFSAERPERSVSTLKIQRTEQGDSAVYLCASSFRGGSYEQYFGPGTRLTVT.

This clonotype was seen a handful of times. This rearrangement joins TRBV5-4 to TRBJ2-2; D possibly corresponds to TRBD1 (5 bases). Germline loops: CDR1 SGHNT, CDR2 YYREEE (reference sequence). V was clipped by 2 bases and J by 1 base, with 6 bases between them. The CDR3 has 14 amino acids. CDR3 DNA sequence: TGTGCCAGCAGCTTTCAGGGGAACACCGGGGAGCTGTTTTTT. Amino acids: CASSFQGNTGELFF.

This clonotype was seen many times. The chain carries TRBV7-9 and TRBJ2-7; 9 nucleotides line up with TRBD2. With 2 bases clipped from V and 0 bases from J, the junction kept 26 bases outside the gene matches. The CDR3 covers 23 residues. From germline, CDR1 is SEHNR and CDR2 FQNEAQ (reference sequence). The CDR3 bases are TGTGCCAGCAGCTTAAGTCCGGGCACGGGGAAAGGAACTAGCGGGTTGAGCTCCTACGAGCAGTACTTC. This codes for CASSLSPGTGKGTSGLSSYEQYF.

There are many counts of this clonotype. J is TRBJ2-6 and V is TRBV7-2; 8 nucleotides agree with TRBD1. Germline lookup yields CDR1 SGHTA and CDR2 FQGNSA. The V and J ends lost 5 bases and 1 base, in that order; junction bases with no gene match: 10. The CDR3 length is 18 residues. The CDR3 DNA follows: TGTGCCAGCAGCGTAGAAGGGACAGGTTCGTCTGGGGCCAACGTCCTGACTTTC. This codes for CASSVEGTGSSGANVLTF. The full variable domain, its missing parts supplied by reference TRBV7-2 and TRBJ2-6, is GAGVSQSPSNKVTEKGKDVELRCDPISGHTALYWYRQSLGQGLEFLIYFQGNSAPDKSGLPSDRFSAERTGGSVSTLTIQRTQQEDSAVYLCASSVEGTGSSGANVLTFGAGSRLTVL.

This chain connects TRBV20-1 to TRBJ1-3; D might be TRBD1 (5 bases). CDR3 length: 17 amino acids. V lost 2 bases, J lost 2 bases, and 19 bases lay in between. Per the germline V gene, CDR1 is DFQATT and CDR2 is SNEGSKA (reference sequence). CDR3 region: CSARRDSQRPTGNTIYF. CDR3 bases: TGCAGTGCTAGACGAGACAGCCAACGTCCCACTGGAAACACCATATATTTT.

In its sample, this clonotype was seen a few times. The V call is TRBV12-3 or TRBV12-4, the J call TRBJ2-5; D possibly corresponds to TRBD2 (6 bases). The CDR3 consists of 13 residues. V shed 10 bases and J shed 4 bases, with 16 bases lying between them. The CDR3, as DNA: TGTGCCATCGGAGCGGTCGGGGGAGAGACCCAGTACTTC. Translating gives CAIGAVGGETQYF.

This clonotype was counted many times. The V and J genes are TRBV7-2 and TRBJ2-2, with D hard to call. V shed 0 bases and J shed 6 bases, with 2 bases lying between them. Germline CDR1 is SGHTA and CDR2 is FQGNSA. The CDR3 is 12 residues long. The CDR3 DNA sequence: TGTGCCAGCAGCTTAGCAGCCGGGGAGCTGTTTTTT. Its translation: CASSLAAGELFF. Combining the CDR3 with reference TRBV7-2 and TRBJ2-2 gives the whole variable domain GAGVSQSPSNKVTEKGKDVELRCDPISGHTALYWYRQSLGQGLEFLIYFQGNSAPDKSGLPSDRFSAERTGGSVSTLTIQRTQQEDSAVYLCASSLAAGELFFGEGSRLTVL.

This clonotype came up a few times. The chain carries TRBV12-3 or TRBV12-4 and TRBJ1-1, with a possible D match to TRBD1 (6 bases). V dropped 6 bases and J dropped 0 bases, with 14 bases sitting between them. The CDR3 is 15 residues long. Here the CDR3 reads CASSDRRQVNTEAFF. The CDR3 DNA sequence: TGTGCCAGCAGCGACCGGAGACAGGTGAACACTGAAGCTTTCTTT.

V and J are TRBV4-1 and TRBJ1-1, with 7 bases aligning to TRBD1. The germline V gene encodes CDR1 MGHRA and CDR2 YSYEKL. This CDR3 comprises 14 residues. The junction had 9 bases not matched to a gene; V was cut back by 1 base and J by 10 bases. CDR3: CASSQVALAGGAFF. CDR3 in DNA: TGCGCCAGCAGCCAAGTGGCCCTTGCAGGGGGAGCTTTCTTT.

J is TRBJ2-3 and V is TRBV4-1; D is uncertain. The CDR3 covers 14 residues. Looked up from germline, CDR1 is MGHRA and CDR2 is YSYEKL. Trimming removed 2 bases from V and 4 bases from J, with 10 bases in between. The CDR3 region is CASSQSVSPDTQYF. In DNA form, the CDR3 reads TGCGCCAGCAGCCAATCGGTTAGCCCAGATACGCAGTATTTT.

This chain links TRBV20-1 with TRBJ1-4, with 8 bases matching TRBD1. The CDR3 length is 11 residues. V dropped 6 bases and J dropped 7; count of bases not matched to a gene: 1. CDR1 is DFQATT, CDR2 SNEGSKA, per germline (reference sequence). The chain's CDR3 is CSATGGEKLFF. The CDR3 DNA follows: TGCAGTGCAACAGGGGGTGAAAAACTGTTTTTT.

At least ten counts were recorded for this clonotype. Written as DNA, the CDR3 is TGTGCCAGCAGTTTCTCAGGGGAAGCTGGGGAGCTGTTTTTT. It specifies CASSFSGEAGELFF. The J gene is TRBJ2-2, the V gene TRBV6-5; D perhaps matches TRBD1 (6 bases). V was pared by 4 bases and J by 8 bases, with 14 bases between. The germline V gene has CDR1 MNHEY and CDR2 SVGAGI. CDR3 length equals 14 residues.

The chain recombines TRBV3-1 with TRBJ1-2, with TRBD1 matching 8 bases. J was trimmed by 13 bases and V by 3 bases; bases with no gene match: 10. The length of the CDR3 is 13 residues. The germline V gene encodes CDR1 LGHDT and CDR2 YNNKEL (reference sequence). CDR3 in DNA: TGTGCCAGCAGCCACCTTCTGAGGACAGGGCCCACCTTC. Its protein is CASSHLLRTGPTF.

This clonotype was detected ten times or more. This chain joins TRBV10-2 and TRBJ1-2, with D uncertain. V lost 0 bases to trimming and J lost 6 bases, with 8 bases between them. Germline lookup yields CDR1 WSHSY and CDR2 SAAADI. The CDR3 is 13 residues long. The CDR3 loop is CASSESLGHGYTF. DNA of the CDR3: TGCGCCAGCAGTGAGTCATTAGGCCATGGCTACACCTTC.

In this sample, this clonotype turned up a few times. The CDR3 DNA is TGTGCCAGCAGCTCCCCAGGGGGAAGCTCCTATAATTCACCCCTCCACTTT. Translation gives CASSSPGGSSYNSPLHF. The chain combines TRBV7-8 with TRBJ1-6; 7 bases line up with TRBD1. This CDR3 spans 17 amino acids. Trimming at V came to 4 bases and at J to 0 bases, leaving 6 bases not matched to a gene. The V gene's germline CDR1 is SGHVS and CDR2 FQNEAQ.

In its sample, this clonotype was seen many times. This chain connects TRBV7-8 to TRBJ1-1; D unresolved. V was pared by 2 bases and J by 4 bases, with 8 bases between. Germline-derived CDR1 and CDR2 are SGHVS and FQNEAQ. CDR3 length equals 13 residues. CDR3 bases: TGTGCCAGCAGCTTATATGGTCCCACTGAAGCTTTCTTT. It is translated as CASSLYGPTEAFF.

This chain joins TRBV20-1 and TRBJ1-5, with D maybe TRBD1 (5 bases). V lost 1 base, J lost 5 bases, and 12 bases lay in between. CDR3 length: 14 amino acids. Germline V gene lookup returns CDR1 DFQATT and CDR2 SNEGSKA (reference sequence). CDR3 protein: CSARGLGGDQPQHF. The CDR3 coding sequence is TGCAGTGCTAGAGGGCTGGGAGGGGATCAGCCCCAGCATTTT.